This T cell receptor (beta chain) was documented in a study of T cells in narcolepsy. Trimming cost V 6 bases and J 0 bases; bases outside gene matches: 9. CDR3 length equals 16 residues. Germline V CDR1 and CDR2: MDHEN, SYDVKM. Broader study findings: HCRT-specific and TRIB2-specific autoreactive clonotypes appeared among same-patient CSF and blood CD4+ clonotypes.

Repertoires were generated with immunoSEQ multiplex PCR, while TCRdb's copy carries only in-frame clones and drops some. The sample carries over 25,000 clones, 90% recorded once. In regard to this clone: The antigen is undetermined.

This TCR derives from a human donor with narcolepsy. The rearrangement uses TRBV28 and TRBJ2-3; 7 positions agree with TRBD1. Sequencing was performed on CD45RA- memory CD4+ T cells from PBMCs. The chain's CDR3 is CASSLGQTTSTDTQYF. CDR3 nucleotides: TGTGCCAGCAGCTTGGGACAGACTACTAGCACAGATACGCAGTATTTT.